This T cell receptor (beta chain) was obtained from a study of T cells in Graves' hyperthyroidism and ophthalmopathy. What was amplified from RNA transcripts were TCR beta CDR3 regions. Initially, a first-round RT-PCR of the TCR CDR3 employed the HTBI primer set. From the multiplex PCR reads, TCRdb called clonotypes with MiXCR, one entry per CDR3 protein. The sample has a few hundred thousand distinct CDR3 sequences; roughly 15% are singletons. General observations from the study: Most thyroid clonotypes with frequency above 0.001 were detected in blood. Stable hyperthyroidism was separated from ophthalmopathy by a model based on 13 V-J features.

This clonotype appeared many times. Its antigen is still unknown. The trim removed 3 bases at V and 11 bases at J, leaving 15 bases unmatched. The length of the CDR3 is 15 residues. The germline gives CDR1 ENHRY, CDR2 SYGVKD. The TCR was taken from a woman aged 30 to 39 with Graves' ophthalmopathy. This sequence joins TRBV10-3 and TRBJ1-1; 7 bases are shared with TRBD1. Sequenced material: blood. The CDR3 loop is CAISDPHRQGGSAFF. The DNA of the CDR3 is TGTGCCATCAGTGACCCTCATCGACAGGGAGGGTCTGCTTTCTTT.